Sequencing of this T cell receptor beta chain was carried out in a study of CD8+ T cells in alopecia areata. Study background: Treated individuals took tofacitinib by mouth, 5 to 10 mg twice daily. Study-wide findings and caveats: Scalp data also include sequences from resident alphabeta T cells of normal skin. Just one nonresponder means the tie between baseline CD8+ expansion and response stays uncertain.

As for this clone: Its specificity is unknown.

The treatment here: oral pan-JAK inhibitor, 5-10 mg twice daily. Collected material from alopecia areata patients comprised lesional scalp punch biopsies and peripheral blood. Trimming stripped 1 base from V and 1 base from J, with 3 bases between. Germline-derived CDR1 and CDR2 are MNHNY and SVGAGI (reference sequence). The CDR3 consists of 13 residues. Investigators isolated RNA and reverse transcribed it into cDNA to act as the sequencing template. This table comes from immunoSEQ multiplex PCR, and its TCRdb copy is limited to in-frame clones, with some not included. The sample has around 210,000 clones; 64% are singletons.

This sequence originates from a human donor with alopecia areata. This sequence joins TRBV6-6 and TRBJ2-3, with D uncertain. The sequencing used CD4+ T cells sorted from blood, collected at week 4, from a patient treated with tofacitinib. The CDR3 DNA follows: TGTGCCAGCAGTTACTACGGCACAGATACGCAGTATTTT. Protein product: CASSYYGTDTQYF.